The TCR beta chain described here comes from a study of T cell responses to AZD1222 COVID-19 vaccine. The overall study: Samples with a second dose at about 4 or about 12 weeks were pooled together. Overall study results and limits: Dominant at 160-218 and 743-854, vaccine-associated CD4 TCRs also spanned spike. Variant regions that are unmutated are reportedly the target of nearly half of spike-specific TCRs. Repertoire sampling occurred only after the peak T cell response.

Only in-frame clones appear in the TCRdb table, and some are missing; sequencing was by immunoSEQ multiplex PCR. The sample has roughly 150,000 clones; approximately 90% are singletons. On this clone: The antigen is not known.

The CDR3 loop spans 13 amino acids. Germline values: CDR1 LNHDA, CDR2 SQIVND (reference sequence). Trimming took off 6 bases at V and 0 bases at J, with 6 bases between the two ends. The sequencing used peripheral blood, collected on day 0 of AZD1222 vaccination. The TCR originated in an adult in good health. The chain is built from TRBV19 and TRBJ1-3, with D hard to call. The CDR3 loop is CASSDNSGNTIYF. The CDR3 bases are TGTGCCAGTAGCGACAACTCTGGAAACACCATATATTTT. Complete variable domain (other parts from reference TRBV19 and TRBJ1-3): DGGITQSPKYLFRKEGQNVTLSCEQNLNHDAMYWYRQDPGQGLRLIYYSQIVNDFQKGDIAEGYSVSREKKESFPLTVTSAQKNPTAFYLCASSDNSGNTIYFGEGSWLTVV.